Presented here are 14 T cell receptor beta chains from one specimen sequenced in a study of blood T cell repertoires in COVID-19. The protocol was immunoSEQ multiplex PCR, while the TCRdb copy is restricted to in-frame clones and leaves out a portion. This table has over 85,000 clones, approximately 82% appearing once. Sequencing was performed on peripheral blood. The receptors come from an elderly woman with acute or convalescent COVID-19.

The genes are TRBV5-4 and TRBJ2-1, with TRBD2 identical over 8 bases. The CDR3 spans 15 residues. J was trimmed by 8 bases and V by 2 bases; bases with no gene match: 9. Germline V CDR1 and CDR2: SGHNT, YYREEE (reference sequence). The CDR3: CASSLSGGGRDEQFF. CDR3 DNA: TGTGCCAGCAGCTTATCGGGGGGGGGCCGGGATGAGCAGTTCTTC.

The CDR3 sequence: CASSRGINQPQHF. The CDR3 DNA reads TGTGCCAGTAGCCGCGGGATCAATCAGCCCCAGCATTTT. The chain couples TRBV19 to TRBJ1-5; D is uncertain. The V gene lost 6 bases and the J gene lost 3 bases, with 9 bases spanning the gap. Per the germline V gene, CDR1 is LNHDA and CDR2 is SQIVND (reference sequence). The CDR3 runs to 13 residues.

CDR3 bases: TGTGCCAGCAGCGAGAGCTCCTACAATGAGCAGTTCTTC. It codes for CASSESSYNEQFF. The rearrangement links TRBV6-5 to TRBJ2-1; D is unclear. Germline CDR1 is MNHEY and CDR2 is SVGAGI. This CDR3 has 13 amino acids. V gave up 6 bases and J gave up 0 bases, with 6 bases separating them.

V and J are TRBV9 and TRBJ1-1; D may be TRBD1 (6 bases). Germline CDR1 reads SGDLS; CDR2 reads YYNGEE. This CDR3 spans 14 amino acids. Trimming removed 0 bases from V and 3 bases from J, with 9 bases in between. CDR3 loop: CASSVDAGDTEAFF. The CDR3 DNA reads as TGTGCCAGCAGCGTAGATGCAGGGGACACTGAAGCTTTCTTT.

The chain has TRBV28 and TRBJ2-1; 8 bases are a match to TRBD1. CDR1 is MDHEN, CDR2 SYDVKM, per germline. V lost 4 bases and J lost 8; bases outside the gene matches: 7. The CDR3 covers 14 residues. CDR3 bases: TGTGCCAGCAGTTCGGGACAGGCCGCCCATGAGCAGTTCTTC. Amino acid sequence: CASSSGQAAHEQFF.

This clone was detected once. The rearrangement links TRBV5-8 to TRBJ2-3; 13 nucleotides line up with TRBD2. Germline V lookup: CDR1 SGHTS, CDR2 YDEGEE. The CDR3 consists of 16 residues. V dropped 4 bases and J dropped 1; count of bases not matched to a gene: 3. Here the CDR3 reads CASSTGLAGGTDTQYF. The CDR3 nucleotides are TGTGCCAGCAGCACAGGACTAGCGGGAGGCACAGATACGCAGTATTTT.

On this clone itself: Germline and junction disagree at one end, which may indicate a read error. The chain is built from TRBV19 and TRBJ2-7; D gene unclear. This CDR3 spans 14 amino acids. CDR1 and CDR2 (germline): LNHDA, SQIVND (reference sequence). CDR3 bases: TGTGCCAGTAGTTCCCGACTTGGTTCTTACGAGCAGCACTTC. Its translation: CASSSRLGSYEQHF.

This clone was picked up a small number of times. The chain is built from TRBV7-7 and TRBJ2-7; tentatively, D is TRBD2 (6 bases). V was cut by 5 bases and J by 2 bases, with 16 bases left in between. CDR3 size: 15 residues. CDR1 and CDR2 (germline): SSHAT, FNYEAQ (reference sequence). The CDR3 DNA reads as TGTGCCAGCAGCCAATACGGGACTCAACCCTACGAGCAGTACTTC. Its protein product is CASSQYGTQPYEQYF.

The table lists this clone with a count of one. J is TRBJ2-3 and V is TRBV10-1, with TRBD1 identical over 8 bases. The CDR3 runs 16 residues. Germline values: CDR1 WNHNN, CDR2 SYGVQD (reference sequence). Trimming cost V 3 bases and J 0 bases; bases outside gene matches: 5. As DNA, the CDR3 is TGCGCCAGCAGTGATTATCGACAGGGGAGCACAGATACGCAGTATTTT. It yields the protein CASSDYRQGSTDTQYF.

This clone has only one observation. V gene TRBV2 combines with J gene TRBJ2-4, with D perhaps matching TRBD2 (6 bases). This CDR3 comprises 15 residues. CDR1 and CDR2 from the germline V gene are SNHLY and FYNNEI. With 3 bases removed from V and 7 bases from J, the gap between germline ends came to 16 bases. CDR3 in amino acids: CASSESGTEGNIQYF. The CDR3 coding sequence is TGTGCCAGCAGTGAGTCCGGGACTGAGGGGAACATTCAGTACTTC.

The chain has TRBV10-1 and TRBJ2-3; no clear D gene. Germline V CDR1 and CDR2: WNHNN, SYGVQD (reference sequence). The CDR3 consists of 12 residues. Trimming left V 0 bases short and J 5 bases short, with 3 bases between. CDR3: CASSESGDTQYF. CDR3 in DNA: TGCGCCAGCAGTGAGTCCGGAGATACGCAGTATTTT.

The chain carries TRBV28 and TRBJ2-7, with 10 positions matching TRBD1. Germline CDR1 reads MDHEN; CDR2 reads SYDVKM. V shed 5 bases and J 3 bases; nucleotides not matched to a gene: 4. The length of the CDR3 is 14 residues. The CDR3: CASSPGQGFYEQYF. In DNA, the CDR3 is TGTGCCAGCAGTCCGGGACAGGGGTTCTACGAGCAGTACTTC. The variable domain in full, completed from reference TRBV28 and TRBJ2-7, reads DVKVTQSSRYLVKRTGEKVFLECVQDMDHENMFWYRQDPGLGLRLIYFSYDVKMKEKGDIPEGYSVSREKKERFSLILESASTNQTSMYLCASSPGQGFYEQYFGPGTRLTVT.

V gene TRBV7-9 combines with J gene TRBJ2-3, with 9 nucleotides matching TRBD2. J was trimmed by 6 bases and V by 3 bases; bases with no gene match: 4. Per the germline V gene, CDR1 is SEHNR and CDR2 is FQNEAQ (reference sequence). The CDR3 length is 14 residues. CDR3 in amino acids: CASSFGTSSDTQYF. The CDR3 nucleotides are TGTGCCAGCAGCTTTGGGACTAGCAGTGATACGCAGTATTTT.

The gene calls are TRBV5-4 and TRBJ2-1, with 8 bases identical to TRBD1. CDR3 length: 14 residues. CDR1 SGHNT and CDR2 YYREEE come from the germline V gene (reference sequence). After removal of 4 bases from V and 2 bases from J, the junction contained 2 bases not matched to a gene. Here the CDR3 reads CASSPGQAYNEQFF. The CDR3 DNA reads TGTGCCAGCAGCCCGGGACAGGCCTACAATGAGCAGTTCTTC.